The next 15 T cell receptor beta chains were all read from a single sample in a study of T cell changes during pregnancy in multiple sclerosis. TCRdb's table, derived via immunoSEQ multiplex PCR, lists solely in-frame clones and lacks some. The top ten hold roughly 2.4% of the sample, which has tens of thousands of clones, roughly 94% seen once. The starting material was CD8+ T cells from peripheral blood mononuclear cells, obtained after pregnancy. The source is a female donor with multiple sclerosis, enrolled in a pregnancy study.

The rearrangement uses TRBV10-3 and TRBJ1-1; 9 nucleotides align to TRBD1. The CDR3 extends over 13 amino acids. Unmatched junction bases numbered 1, after V lost 7 bases and J lost 1 base. The germline gives CDR1 ENHRY, CDR2 SYGVKD. The CDR3 protein is CAIKGQGNTEAFF. The CDR3, as DNA: TGTGCCATCAAGGGACAGGGGAACACTGAAGCTTTCTTT.

The chain joins TRBV9 to TRBJ2-1, with 7 bases fitting TRBD2. J was trimmed by 7 bases and V by 3 bases; bases with no gene match: 13. The CDR3 sequence is 16 residues long. The germline gives CDR1 SGDLS, CDR2 YYNGEE. The CDR3 DNA follows: TGTGCCAGCAGCGGACGCGGCAGTAGCGGGCCGAATGAGCAGTTCTTC. This sequence encodes CASSGRGSSGPNEQFF.

The genes are TRBV5-1 and TRBJ2-3; 8 bases are shared with TRBD2. This CDR3 is built from 16 residues. V gave up 4 bases and J gave up 0 bases; unmatched junction bases: 7. Germline lookup yields CDR1 SGHRS and CDR2 YFSETQ. The CDR3 is CASSLTSGTSTDTQYF. The CDR3 DNA follows: TGCGCCAGCAGCCTCACTAGCGGTACTAGCACAGATACGCAGTATTTT.

The chain couples TRBV5-1 to TRBJ2-3; 7 positions match TRBD2. The length of the CDR3 is 14 residues. CDR1 is SGHRS and CDR2 is YFSETQ in the germline V gene. J lost 1 base, V lost 4 bases, and 3 bases had no gene match. The CDR3 loop is CASSGLAGTDTQYF. The CDR3 DNA sequence: TGCGCCAGCAGCGGGCTAGCGGGCACAGATACGCAGTATTTT.

This sequence joins TRBV2 and TRBJ2-1; 8 bases are shared with TRBD1. CDR3 length equals 14 residues. V shed 8 bases and J 7 bases; nucleotides not matched to a gene: 10. CDR1 and CDR2 (germline): SNHLY, FYNNEI. The CDR3 here is CASPFGQGGNEQFF. The DNA of the CDR3 is TGTGCCAGCCCGTTCGGACAGGGAGGAAATGAGCAGTTCTTC.

Only a few counts were recorded for this clone. The V and J genes are TRBV7-3 and TRBJ1-1; D perhaps matches TRBD1 (5 bases). Looked up from germline, CDR1 is SGHTA and CDR2 is FQGTGA. This CDR3 region has 14 residues. Trimming cost V 5 bases and J 1 base, with 11 bases left between them. The CDR3 protein is CASSPDISNTEAFF. The CDR3 coding sequence is TGTGCCAGCAGCCCGGACATTTCGAACACTGAAGCTTTCTTT.

This clone was observed a single time. V gene TRBV4-1 combines with J gene TRBJ1-4; perhaps TRBD1 as D (5 bases). Germline loops: CDR1 MGHRA, CDR2 YSYEKL. Trimming took 1 base from V and 7 from J, leaving 13 bases between them. The CDR3 extends over 15 amino acids. CDR3 sequence reads: CASSQVFGGSEKLFF. The CDR3 DNA reads as TGCGCCAGCAGCCAAGTTTTCGGGGGGTCTGAAAAACTGTTTTTT.

This chain uses TRBV6-1 with TRBJ2-7, with D perhaps matching TRBD2 (6 bases). CDR3 size: 14 residues. The germline V gene has CDR1 MNHNS and CDR2 SASEGT. V was cut by 5 bases and J by 2 bases, with 13 bases left in between. The CDR3, as DNA: TGTGCCAGCAGTCCCAGAGGAGGGACCTACGAGCAGTACTTC. Amino acids: CASSPRGGTYEQYF.

This chain connects TRBV4-2 to TRBJ2-3; 8 positions agree with TRBD2. Germline V gives CDR1 LGHNA, CDR2 YNFKEQ. There are 16 residues in the CDR3. With V trimmed by 4 bases and J by 6 bases, 12 bases remained unmatched. CDR3 nucleotides: TGTGCCAGCAGCCTCCAACCGGGGGGGAGGGCTGATACGCAGTATTTT. As protein: CASSLQPGGRADTQYF.

V gene TRBV28 combines with J gene TRBJ1-2, with D possibly being TRBD1 (5 bases). Germline CDR1 is MDHEN and CDR2 is SYDVKM. The CDR3 loop spans 14 amino acids. Trimming removed 6 bases from V and 4 bases from J, with 15 bases in between. The CDR3 here is CASSPSDRPYGYTF. For the CDR3, the DNA is TGTGCCAGCAGCCCTTCCGACAGACCCTATGGCTACACCTTC.

V usage is TRBV19 and J usage is TRBJ2-7, with TRBD1 matching 9 bases. The germline CDR1 and CDR2 sequences are LNHDA and SQIVND (reference sequence). The CDR3 covers 15 residues. Trimming at V came to 4 bases and at J to 4 bases, leaving 8 bases not matched to a gene. CDR3 DNA sequence: TGTGCCAGTAGTACCACAGGGGGCGAAATGTACGAGCAGTACTTC. It is translated as CASSTTGGEMYEQYF. Using reference TRBV19 and TRBJ2-7 for the parts outside the CDR3, the full variable domain is DGGITQSPKYLFRKEGQNVTLSCEQNLNHDAMYWYRQDPGQGLRLIYYSQIVNDFQKGDIAEGYSVSREKKESFPLTVTSAQKNPTAFYLCASSTTGGEMYEQYFGPGTRLTVT.

This chain joins TRBV6-5 and TRBJ2-7, with TRBD2 matching 9 bases. The CDR3 has 14 residues. Germline V gene data show CDR1 as MNHEY and CDR2 as SVGAGI. Unmatched junction bases numbered 6, after V lost 7 bases and J lost 2 bases. Here the CDR3 reads CASTTSGKTYEQYF. DNA for the CDR3: TGTGCCAGCACGACTAGCGGAAAAACCTACGAGCAGTACTTC.

The rearrangement uses TRBV2 and TRBJ2-7, with 8 bases matching TRBD2. The germline V gene has CDR1 SNHLY and CDR2 FYNNEI. This CDR3 contains 12 residues. V dropped 10 bases and J dropped 5; count of bases not matched to a gene: 7. The CDR3 coding sequence is TGTGCCATCCGGGGGGGTGGCAACGAGCAGTACTTC. This encodes CAIRGGGNEQYF.

The V and J genes are TRBV28 and TRBJ2-5, with D possibly TRBD1 on 5 matching bases. The CDR3 has 13 amino acids. V was shortened by 7 bases and J by 0 bases, with 9 bases between the two germline ends. CDR1 is MDHEN, CDR2 SYDVKM, per germline. This CDR3 reads CASTNRNQETQYF. CDR3 DNA: TGTGCCAGCACTAACAGGAACCAAGAGACCCAGTACTTC.

The CDR3 sequence is CASSSTGTSGRNEQFF. CDR3 bases: TGTGCCAGCAGTTCCACCGGGACTAGCGGGAGGAATGAGCAGTTCTTC. The V and J genes are TRBV2 and TRBJ2-1; 15 bases map to TRBD2. Germline V gives CDR1 SNHLY, CDR2 FYNNEI. After removal of 5 bases from V and 7 bases from J, the junction contained 6 bases not matched to a gene. This CDR3 spans 16 amino acids.